Presented here are 30 T cell receptor beta chains from one specimen sequenced in a study of regulatory T cells in long-lasting Graves disease. Time point defined: persistent/refractory GD, antithyroid drugs over 5 years with positive TRAb. After RNA was extracted from PBMCs, the TCR library was made from it. Through Arm-PCR of CDR3 regions and iRepertoire HTBI primers, TCR beta libraries were built. TCRdb recomputed calls from the multiplex PCR reads with MiXCR, one row per CDR3 protein. The table has roughly 500,000 distinct CDR3 sequences, about 22% seen once; the top ten hold roughly 6.9%. Specimen: peripheral blood mononuclear cells (PBMCs), collected when the disease was refractory, from a patient treated with antithyroid drugs. The receptors were sampled from a female donor with Graves disease.

This clonotype was recorded at least ten times. This chain links TRBV28 with TRBJ1-1; D is unclear. Germline-derived CDR1 and CDR2 are MDHEN and SYDVKM. The CDR3 totals 14 residues. The V and J ends lost 6 bases and 3 bases respectively, with 14 bases between them. The CDR3 spells CASRAGEGDTEAFF. DNA for the CDR3: TGTGCCAGCAGGGCCGGGGAGGGCGACACTGAAGCTTTCTTT.

This clonotype was counted many times. CDR3 bases: TGTGCCAGCGTAAGGGTTGGGATGGTCTACGAGCAGTACTTC. This codes for CASVRVGMVYEQYF. The chain links TRBV28 to TRBJ2-7; D is uncertain. The V end was cut by 8 bases, the J end by 3 bases, with 17 bases between. Germline V CDR1 and CDR2: MDHEN, SYDVKM. CDR3 length: 14 residues.

This clonotype came up many times. This chain uses TRBV6-9 with TRBJ2-7, with 8 nucleotides matching TRBD1. J gave up 1 base and V 4 bases, and 6 bases lay outside the gene matches. The CDR3 loop spans 15 amino acids. Germline CDR1 reads MNHGY; CDR2 reads SVAAGI. Here the CDR3 reads CASSSLDRGSYEQYF. The DNA for the CDR3 is TGTGCCAGCAGTTCCCTCGACAGGGGATCCTACGAGCAGTACTTC.

This chain joins TRBV27 and TRBJ2-3; the match to TRBD2 covers 7 bases. The V gene's germline CDR1 is MNHEY and CDR2 SMNVEV (reference sequence). V gave up 1 base and J gave up 0 bases; unmatched junction bases: 4. The CDR3 runs 16 residues. CDR3 DNA sequence: TGTGCCAGCAGTTTATTCCCTAGCGGTAGCACAGATACGCAGTATTTT. This sequence encodes CASSLFPSGSTDTQYF.

This clonotype was found many times. J is TRBJ2-7 and V is TRBV20-1; 13 nucleotides align to TRBD2. CDR3 size: 15 residues. Germline values: CDR1 DFQATT, CDR2 SNEGSKA (reference sequence). V was clipped by 5 bases and J by 3 bases; unmatched bases: 7. The CDR3 is CSASGTSGAGYEQYF. As DNA, the CDR3 is TGCAGTGCTTCCGGGACTAGCGGGGCCGGCTACGAGCAGTACTTC.

This clonotype was observed a handful of times. V usage is TRBV20-1 and J usage is TRBJ2-5, with TRBD2 matching over 8 bases. The germline gives CDR1 DFQATT, CDR2 SNEGSKA (reference sequence). This CDR3 spans 14 amino acids. V gave up 1 base and J gave up 4 bases; unmatched junction bases: 5. The CDR3 reads CSARAPGLGETQYF. As DNA, the CDR3 is TGCAGTGCTAGAGCCCCGGGACTAGGAGAGACCCAGTACTTC.

The chain uses TRBV7-9 and TRBJ2-1, with 9 bases identical to TRBD1. Per the germline V gene, CDR1 is SEHNR and CDR2 is FQNEAQ (reference sequence). The CDR3 extends over 15 amino acids. The trim removed 4 bases at V and 6 bases at J, leaving 7 bases unmatched. DNA of the CDR3: TGTGCCAGCAGCTCAGAACAGGGGGCTGGCAATGAGCAGTTCTTC. Translation: CASSSEQGAGNEQFF.

This chain uses TRBV5-1 with TRBJ1-2; no firm D call. The V end lost 0 bases, the J end lost 5 bases, and 5 bases lay between the germline ends. The length of the CDR3 is 12 residues. The germline V gene has CDR1 SGHRS and CDR2 YFSETQ. Here the CDR3 reads CASSLGEYGYTF. The CDR3 DNA is TGCGCCAGCAGCTTGGGAGAGTATGGCTACACCTTC.

This clonotype was counted only a few times. The V and J genes are TRBV7-3 and TRBJ2-2; D is perhaps TRBD2 (6 bases). V dropped 7 bases and J dropped 4 bases, with 19 bases sitting between them. Germline CDR1 is SGHTA and CDR2 is FQGTGA. This CDR3 comprises 16 residues. The CDR3 loop reads CASTRGGQGTTGELFF. Here the CDR3 DNA reads TGTGCCAGCACAAGGGGAGGCCAGGGAACCACCGGGGAGCTGTTTTTT.

The rearrangement uses TRBV20-1 and TRBJ1-5; TRBD1 might be the D (5 bases). The CDR3 is 17 amino acids. Per germline, CDR1 DFQATT and CDR2 SNEGSKA (reference sequence). V lost 3 bases to trimming and J lost 0 bases, with 18 bases between them. The CDR3 sequence is CSARVPGSRYSNQPQHF. The CDR3 bases are TGCAGTGCTAGGGTGCCAGGGTCCAGGTATAGCAATCAGCCCCAGCATTTT.

At least ten counts were recorded for this clonotype. The chain recombines TRBV11-2 with TRBJ1-2; D remains unclear. CDR3 length: 14 amino acids. The V and J ends lost 4 bases and 4 bases respectively, with 13 bases between them. CDR1 SGHAT and CDR2 FQNNGV come from the germline V gene. This chain's CDR3 is CASSSNRAIYGYTF. For the CDR3, the DNA is TGTGCCAGCAGCTCCAATAGGGCGATCTATGGCTACACCTTC. Looking up the rest from reference TRBV11-2 and TRBJ1-2 gives the full variable domain: EAGVAQSPRYKIIEKRQSVAFWCNPISGHATLYWYQQILGQGPKLLIQFQNNGVVDDSQLPKDRFSAERLKGVDSTLKIQPAKLEDSAVYLCASSSNRAIYGYTFGSGTRLTVV.

This clonotype was counted at least ten times. The chain recombines TRBV6-2 or TRBV6-3 with TRBJ2-5; perhaps TRBD2 as D (5 bases). V dropped 10 bases and J dropped 4 bases, with 13 bases sitting between them. CDR3 length: 12 amino acids. Germline V CDR1 and CDR2: MNHEY, SVGEGT. The CDR3, as DNA: TGTGCCACCGAGGGAAGTGGAGAGACCCAGTACTTC. Its translation is CATEGSGETQYF.

The rearrangement joins TRBV5-5 to TRBJ1-2, with TRBD1 matching over 8 bases. This CDR3 contains 13 residues. Germline V gives CDR1 SGHKS, CDR2 YYEKEE (reference sequence). With V trimmed by 4 bases and J by 8 bases, 7 bases remained unmatched. The CDR3 reads CASSRKTGEGYTF. In nucleotides, the CDR3 is TGTGCCAGCAGCCGGAAGACAGGGGAAGGCTACACCTTC.

This clonotype was seen a handful of times. A much larger clone lies a single base off, so this may be a read error. The rearrangement joins TRBV14 to TRBJ2-7; D is undetermined. Trimming left V 0 bases short and J 3 bases short, with 3 bases between. Germline lookup yields CDR1 SGHDN and CDR2 FVKESK. CDR3 length: 12 amino acids. The CDR3 loop reads CASSQDNYEQYF. In DNA, the CDR3 is TGTGCCAGCAGCCAAGACAACTACGAGCAGTACTTC.

This clonotype was observed many times. In nucleotides, the CDR3 is TGTGCCAGCAGTTCCCTGGGACAGACGAGCTCCTATAATTCACCCCTCCACTTT. It yields the protein CASSSLGQTSSYNSPLHF. This rearrangement joins TRBV28 to TRBJ1-6; 7 bases agree with TRBD1. CDR3 length: 18 residues. With V trimmed by 4 bases and J by 0 bases, 9 bases remained unmatched. CDR1 and CDR2 from the germline V gene are MDHEN and SYDVKM.

This sequence joins TRBV12-3 or TRBV12-4 and TRBJ1-1; 8 nucleotides align to TRBD1. The V and J ends lost 6 bases and 4 bases, in that order; junction bases with no gene match: 7. This CDR3 has 14 residues. CDR3 in amino acids: CASSRGTGFTEAFF. The CDR3 bases are TGTGCCAGCAGCCGCGGGACAGGATTCACTGAAGCTTTCTTT.

This clonotype was seen ten or more times. The chain is built from TRBV6-9 and TRBJ2-7, with D possibly TRBD1 on 6 matching bases. Trimming removed 3 bases at V and 3 bases at J, with 6 bases between. This CDR3 is built from 12 residues. The V gene's germline CDR1 is MNHGY and CDR2 SVAAGI. The CDR3 region has the DNA TGTGCCAGCAGTTACAGGGGCTACGAGCAGTACTTC. Its translation is CASSYRGYEQYF.

The genes are TRBV7-9 and TRBJ2-7; the match to TRBD1 covers 7 bases. This CDR3 region has 12 residues. With 10 bases clipped from V and 5 bases from J, the junction kept 8 bases outside the gene matches. From germline, CDR1 is SEHNR and CDR2 FQNEAQ (reference sequence). The CDR3 coding sequence is TGTGCCACCACCGGCAGGGGGAACGAGCAGTACTTC. Translating it yields CATTGRGNEQYF.

The V call is TRBV28, the J call TRBJ1-1, with 8 bases lining up with TRBD1. Germline V lookup: CDR1 MDHEN, CDR2 SYDVKM. J lost 3 bases, V lost 7 bases, and 7 bases had no gene match. The CDR3 spans 14 residues. The CDR3 coding sequence is TGTGCCAGCAACCTCGGACAGGGAGACACTGAAGCTTTCTTT. Amino acid sequence: CASNLGQGDTEAFF.

This clonotype has a count of ten or more. The chain recombines TRBV7-8 with TRBJ2-2; D might be TRBD1 (6 bases). The CDR3 contains 12 residues. CDR1 is SGHVS, CDR2 FQNEAQ, per germline. Trimming left V 8 bases short and J 5 bases short, with 9 bases between. As DNA, the CDR3 is TGTGCCAGCGGGGGCGGTACCGGGGAGCTGTTTTTT. This sequence encodes CASGGGTGELFF.

On this clonotype itself: The CDR3 carries no conserved terminal phenylalanine or tryptophan, so it likely arises from a read error. The genes are TRBV28 and TRBJ1-2; D possibly corresponds to TRBD1 (6 bases). The V gene's germline CDR1 is MDHEN and CDR2 SYDVKM. The length of the CDR3 is 13 residues. Trimming removed 2 bases from V and 8 bases from J, with 12 bases in between. The CDR3 nucleotides are TGTGCCAGCAGTTTACCGGGGGCTAGCGGCTACACCTCC. It codes for CASSLPGASGYTS.

This clonotype was recorded many times. This chain joins TRBV29-1 and TRBJ2-5, with D hard to call. The CDR3 extends over 13 amino acids. Germline loops: CDR1 SQVTM, CDR2 ANQGSEA. Trimming took 4 bases from V and 0 from J, leaving 9 bases between them. The CDR3 loop reads CSVGARHQETQYF. CDR3 DNA: TGCAGCGTTGGAGCGCGGCACCAAGAGACCCAGTACTTC.

This clonotype was picked up many times. The chain carries TRBV2 and TRBJ1-1; D perhaps matches TRBD1 (6 bases). CDR3 length equals 14 residues. The germline V gene has CDR1 SNHLY and CDR2 FYNNEI. V lost 1 base to trimming and J lost 4 bases, with 10 bases between them. The CDR3 loop is CASSEDREATEAFF. CDR3 nucleotides: TGTGCCAGCAGTGAAGACAGGGAGGCCACTGAAGCTTTCTTT.

The V gene is TRBV7-9, the J gene TRBJ1-1; no clear D gene. The CDR3 is 14 amino acids. The germline V gene has CDR1 SEHNR and CDR2 FQNEAQ (reference sequence). Trimming took 2 bases from V and 2 from J, leaving 9 bases between them. The CDR3 DNA follows: TGTGCCAGCAGCTTATTGAGGGTAAACACTGAAGCTTTCTTT. The encoded protein is CASSLLRVNTEAFF.

In its sample, this clonotype was seen a few times. CDR3 sequence (DNA): TGTGCCAGCAGTTTGGGACAGGGGTACGGAAACACCATATATTTT. Protein: CASSLGQGYGNTIYF. This chain uses TRBV12-3 or TRBV12-4 with TRBJ1-3, with 10 bases matching TRBD1. The CDR3 is 15 amino acids. V dropped 3 bases and J dropped 4; count of bases not matched to a gene: 3.

This clonotype occurred many times. V gene TRBV12-3 or TRBV12-4 combines with J gene TRBJ1-5; a possible D gene is TRBD1 (5 bases). The ends were cut back, 5 bases at V and 9 bases at J, with 20 bases in the middle. The CDR3 runs 15 residues. As DNA, the CDR3 is TGTGCCAGCAGTCCCCCGGGACCGAGGTTTGGGCCCCAGCATTTT. The encoded protein is CASSPPGPRFGPQHF.

The chain links TRBV27 to TRBJ2-5, with 9 bases identical to TRBD2. This CDR3 is 14 amino acids long. J lost 1 base, V lost 8 bases, and 5 bases had no gene match. Germline CDR1 MNHEY, CDR2 SMNVEV (reference sequence). The CDR3 region has the DNA TGTGCCAGCGGCCTAGCGGGGCTCCAAGAGACCCAGTACTTC. This translates into CASGLAGLQETQYF.

In this sample, this clonotype turned up many times. Mismatch with germline at one junction end may stem from a read error. The rearrangement links TRBV7-7 to TRBJ1-6; possible D gene TRBD1, 6 bases. The CDR3 consists of 14 residues. The germline CDR1 and CDR2 sequences are SSHAT and FNYEAQ (reference sequence). The CDR3: CASSLGQSGSPLHF. In DNA form, the CDR3 reads TGTGCTAGCAGCTTAGGACAGTCCGGGTCACCCCTCCACTTT.

Comment on this clonotype: A read error is likely, as this CDR3 ends without the conserved phenylalanine or tryptophan. V and J are TRBV5-5 and TRBJ2-4; the D gene is possibly TRBD1 (5 bases). The CDR3 runs to 16 residues. Germline loops: CDR1 SGHKS, CDR2 YYEKEE (reference sequence). Deletions cut 7 bases from V and 0 bases from J, with 17 bases between. CDR3 loop: CASRKQESLAKNIQYS. The CDR3 DNA is TGTGCCAGCCGGAAACAGGAGTCCCTAGCCAAAAACATTCAGTACTCC.

This chain connects TRBV27 to TRBJ2-4; the D gene is possibly TRBD2 (6 bases). The germline V gene encodes CDR1 MNHEY and CDR2 SMNVEV (reference sequence). The CDR3 sequence is 14 residues long. Trimming removed 7 bases at V and 6 bases at J, with 16 bases between. CDR3 sequence: CASTQRGGLNIQYF. The CDR3 coding sequence is TGTGCCAGCACCCAACGGGGAGGCTTAAACATTCAGTACTTC.